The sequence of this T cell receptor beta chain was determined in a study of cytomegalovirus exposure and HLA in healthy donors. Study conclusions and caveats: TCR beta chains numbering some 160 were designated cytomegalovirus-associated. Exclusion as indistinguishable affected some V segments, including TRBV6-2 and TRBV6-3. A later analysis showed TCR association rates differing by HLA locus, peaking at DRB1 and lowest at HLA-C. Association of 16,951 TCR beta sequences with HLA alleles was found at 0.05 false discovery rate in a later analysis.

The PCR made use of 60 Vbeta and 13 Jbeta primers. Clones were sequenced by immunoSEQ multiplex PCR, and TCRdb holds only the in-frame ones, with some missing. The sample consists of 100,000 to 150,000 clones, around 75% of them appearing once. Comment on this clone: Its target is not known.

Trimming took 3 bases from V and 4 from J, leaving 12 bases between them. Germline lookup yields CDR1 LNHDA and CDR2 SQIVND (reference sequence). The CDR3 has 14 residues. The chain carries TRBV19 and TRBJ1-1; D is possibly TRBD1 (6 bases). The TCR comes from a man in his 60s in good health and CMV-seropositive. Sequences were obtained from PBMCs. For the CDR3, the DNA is TGTGCCAGTAGTATCAGGGGAGGGGGCACTGAAGCTTTCTTT. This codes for CASSIRGGGTEAFF.